The next 5 T cell receptor beta chains were all read from a single sample in a study of Graves' ophthalmopathy and Graves' hyperthyroidism. Scientists amplified the TCR beta CDR3 regions from RNA transcripts. RT-PCR in the first round used HTBI primers; a second-round multiplex PCR followed. TCRdb independently ran MiXCR on the multiplex PCR reads; one entry per CDR3 protein. This table holds 400,000 or so distinct CDR3 sequences, about 15% found once. Material: peripheral blood. The receptors shown here come from an adult woman with stable Graves' hyperthyroidism.

Ten or more counts support this clonotype. The chain employs TRBV5-1 and TRBJ2-7; 8 bases align to TRBD2. V lost 6 bases to trimming and J lost 2 bases; unmatched junction nucleotides: 4. Germline V gives CDR1 SGHRS, CDR2 YFSETQ. The CDR3 has 13 residues. CDR3 DNA: TGCGCCAGCACGGGAGGGAGCACCTACGAGCAGTACTTC. Amino acids: CASTGGSTYEQYF.

The chain recombines TRBV2 with TRBJ2-7; TRBD1 agrees at 8 bases. From germline, CDR1 is SNHLY and CDR2 FYNNEI. The trim removed 11 bases at V and 1 base at J, leaving 7 bases unmatched. CDR3 length: 13 amino acids. CDR3 sequence reads: CAAGTGASYEQYF. In nucleotides, the CDR3 is TGTGCCGCCGGGACAGGCGCGTCCTACGAGCAGTACTTC.

The V call is TRBV6-4, the J call TRBJ2-7; D is ambiguous. CDR1 is MRHNA, CDR2 SNTAGT, per germline. This CDR3 is 12 amino acids long. V dropped 7 bases and J dropped 5 bases, with 12 bases sitting between them. The DNA for the CDR3 is TGTGCCAGCATGGACCCCTGGGACGAGCAGTACTTC. It codes for CASMDPWDEQYF.

This clonotype was observed many times. V gene TRBV12-3 or TRBV12-4 combines with J gene TRBJ1-1; 7 bases are shared with TRBD1. V shed 2 bases, J shed 6 bases, and the junction held 9 bases outside the gene matches. The CDR3 runs to 15 residues. CDR3 coding DNA: TGTGCCAGCAGTTTATCCCCAGGGGGTTTCCCTGAAGCTTTCTTT. It yields the protein CASSLSPGGFPEAFF.

There are many counts of this clonotype. This chain uses TRBV6-1 with TRBJ2-5; no clear D. Germline CDR1 reads MNHNS; CDR2 reads SASEGT. The CDR3 has 13 residues. Trimming shortened V by 4 bases and J by 1 base, and 7 bases separated the two germline ends. The CDR3 here is CASSGAGQETQYF. CDR3 nucleotide sequence: TGTGCCAGCAGTGGGGCAGGCCAAGAGACCCAGTACTTC.